These 29 T cell receptor beta chains share one sample of origin, sequenced in a study of T cell responses to AZD1222 COVID-19 vaccine. This table comes from immunoSEQ multiplex PCR, and its TCRdb copy is limited to in-frame clones, with some not included. The sample yields 130,000 or so clones, 90% seen once. The sequenced sample was peripheral blood, obtained on day 0 of AZD1222 vaccination. The receptors come from an adult in good health.

The chain links TRBV18 to TRBJ1-2, with 9 bases that match TRBD1. The germline gives CDR1 KGHSH, CDR2 LQKENI. The V and J ends lost 0 bases and 8 bases, in that order; junction bases with no gene match: 13. The CDR3 is 17 residues long. CDR3 in amino acids: CASSPPVPTGTGLGYTF. As DNA, the CDR3 is TGTGCCAGCTCACCACCCGTTCCTACCGGGACAGGGTTGGGCTACACCTTC.

The chain uses TRBV4-2 and TRBJ2-1, with 11 bases matching TRBD2. Germline assignment: CDR1 LGHNA and CDR2 YNFKEQ. The CDR3 spans 17 residues. J lost 9 bases, V lost 4 bases, and 14 bases had no gene match. DNA of the CDR3: TGTGCCAGCAGCCTTCGCTTTAGCGGGGGGGCCCAAGGTGAGCAGTTCTTC. Translating it yields CASSLRFSGGAQGEQFF.

The chain joins TRBV2 to TRBJ2-5, with a weak D call TRBD1 (5 bases). Germline CDR1 SNHLY, CDR2 FYNNEI. Trimming took off 4 bases at V and 1 base at J, with 13 bases between the two ends. CDR3 length: 15 residues. CDR3 nucleotides: TGTGCCAGCAGTGTACCAGGGTTTAGCCAAGAGACCCAGTACTTC. Amino acid sequence: CASSVPGFSQETQYF.

The CDR3 region is CASSHLGREHSPLHF. CDR3 nucleotides: TGTGCCAGCAGCCATCTGGGGCGGGAACATTCACCCCTCCACTTT. The genes are TRBV5-6 and TRBJ1-6, with a possible D match to TRBD1 (5 bases). CDR1 and CDR2 (germline): SGHDT, YYEEEE. Trimming pared 4 bases from V and 8 bases from J, leaving 16 bases between. This CDR3 is built from 15 residues.

The chain carries TRBV6-2 or TRBV6-3 and TRBJ1-5, with D uncertain. Germline loops: CDR1 MNHEY, CDR2 SVGEGT. Trimming took off 1 base at V and 4 bases at J, with 8 bases between the two ends. There are 14 residues in the CDR3. CDR3: CASSYWLGNQPQHF. As DNA, the CDR3 is TGTGCCAGCAGTTACTGGTTAGGTAATCAGCCCCAGCATTTT.

The rearrangement joins TRBV5-5 to TRBJ2-5, with TRBD1 identical over 8 bases. The germline CDR1 and CDR2 sequences are SGHKS and YYEKEE (reference sequence). The CDR3 has 15 residues. Trimming at V came to 4 bases and at J to 0 bases, leaving 5 bases not matched to a gene. The CDR3 DNA follows: TGTGCCAGCAGCAATACAGGGGGGTACCAAGAGACCCAGTACTTC. This encodes CASSNTGGYQETQYF.

This chain connects TRBV28 to TRBJ1-1, with 9 bases that match TRBD1. This CDR3 comprises 15 residues. V trimming: 5 bases; J trimming: 1 base; junction bases outside the gene matches: 5. Germline-derived CDR1 and CDR2 are MDHEN and SYDVKM. CDR3 loop: CASSKPGQGNTEAFF. Here the CDR3 DNA reads TGTGCCAGCAGTAAGCCGGGACAGGGGAACACTGAAGCTTTCTTT.

The J gene is TRBJ1-1, the V gene TRBV10-3; the D gene is possibly TRBD1 (5 bases). V was shortened by 8 bases and J by 4 bases, with 17 bases between the two germline ends. CDR3 size: 14 residues. In germline, CDR1 is ENHRY, CDR2 SYGVKD. Here the CDR3 reads CAIRPEGGGTEAFF. The DNA for the CDR3 is TGTGCCATCCGGCCGGAGGGCGGGGGCACTGAAGCTTTCTTT.

This clone was seen a handful of times. The chain recombines TRBV6-4 with TRBJ2-3, with TRBD2 matching over 13 bases. J was trimmed by 3 bases and V by 3 bases; bases with no gene match: 3. The CDR3 length is 16 residues. The germline gives CDR1 MRHNA, CDR2 SNTAGT. The CDR3 bases are TGTGCCAGCAGTGAACGGACTAGCGGGGGAACAGATACGCAGTATTTT. Its translation: CASSERTSGGTDTQYF.

The genes are TRBV3-1 (or the pseudogene TRBV3-2) and TRBJ1-5, with TRBD1 identical over 12 bases. There are 19 residues in the CDR3. Germline V gene lookup returns CDR1 LGHDT and CDR2 YNNKEL (reference sequence). The J segment lost 2 bases and the V segment lost 0 bases, leaving 8 bases of the junction unmatched. The CDR3 here is CASSQERGRDRGRNQPQHF. In nucleotides, the CDR3 is TGTGCCAGCAGCCAAGAGAGGGGTCGGGACAGGGGGCGCAATCAGCCCCAGCATTTT.

V is TRBV30 and J is TRBJ1-2, with a possible D match to TRBD1 (5 bases). CDR1 is GTSNPN, CDR2 SVGIG, per germline (reference sequence). The CDR3 has 12 amino acids. V dropped 5 bases and J dropped 0 bases, with 7 bases sitting between them. The DNA for the CDR3 is TGTGCCTGGGGGGGGGCTAACTATGGCTACACCTTC. It yields the protein CAWGGANYGYTF.

This clone was detected only once. The rearrangement joins TRBV25-1 to TRBJ2-2; D perhaps matches TRBD1 (5 bases). V shed 2 bases and J shed 3 bases, with 7 bases lying between them. Germline assignment: CDR1 MGHDK and CDR2 SYGVNS. The CDR3 extends over 14 amino acids. The CDR3 loop reads CASSEGADTGELFF. The CDR3 DNA is TGTGCCAGCAGTGAAGGGGCCGACACCGGGGAGCTGTTTTTT.

J is TRBJ2-1 and V is TRBV6-1, with D possibly called TRBD1 or TRBD2 (5 bases each). Germline V gene lookup returns CDR1 MNHNS and CDR2 SASEGT. Trimming stripped 4 bases from V and 4 bases from J, with 26 bases between. This CDR3 is built from 19 residues. The chain's CDR3 is CASSARAGVEGTTYNEQFF. CDR3 DNA sequence: TGTGCCAGCAGTGCGCGGGCTGGGGTTGAGGGGACGACTTACAATGAGCAGTTCTTC.

The chain recombines TRBV28 with TRBJ1-5; no clear D gene. Germline loops: CDR1 MDHEN, CDR2 SYDVKM. V lost 1 base, J lost 7 bases, and 11 bases lay in between. The CDR3 runs to 14 residues. The CDR3 loop reads CASSLLSERQPQHF. The CDR3 DNA reads TGTGCCAGCAGTTTATTGTCGGAGCGGCAGCCCCAGCATTTT.

The chain uses TRBV19 and TRBJ2-4; 8 bases fit TRBD1. This CDR3 comprises 13 residues. Germline values: CDR1 LNHDA, CDR2 SQIVND (reference sequence). V shed 9 bases and J 4 bases; nucleotides not matched to a gene: 5. The CDR3, as DNA: TGTGCCAGCGGGCGGGACAGGAAAAACATTCAGTACTTC. Translation: CASGRDRKNIQYF.

The rearrangement uses TRBV11-2 and TRBJ2-1; 8 nucleotides line up with TRBD1. The germline gives CDR1 SGHAT, CDR2 FQNNGV. The CDR3 runs 14 residues. V lost 3 bases and J lost 7; bases outside the gene matches: 5. The CDR3 bases are TGTGCCAGCAGCTTCCGGGACAGGCGAAATGAGCAGTTCTTC. Amino acids: CASSFRDRRNEQFF.

The J gene is TRBJ1-5, the V gene TRBV18, with D possibly TRBD1 on 5 matching bases. CDR3 length: 15 residues. Germline CDR1 reads KGHSH; CDR2 reads LQKENI. Trimming left V 2 bases short and J 7 bases short, with 15 bases between. The CDR3 nucleotides are TGTGCCAGCTCACCAGTTACGGACACAGTCCAGCCCCAGCATTTT. It specifies CASSPVTDTVQPQHF.

The rearrangement joins TRBV7-9 to TRBJ1-5, with unresolved D. Germline CDR1 is SEHNR and CDR2 is FQNEAQ (reference sequence). V was pared by 6 bases and J by 3 bases, with 15 bases between. The CDR3 extends over 15 amino acids. The CDR3, as DNA: TGTGCCAGCAGTTTCGACCCAAACCCCAATCAGCCCCAGCATTTT. Translation: CASSFDPNPNQPQHF.

The chain carries TRBV5-1 and TRBJ2-5; TRBD2 matches at 7 bases. V was clipped by 0 bases and J by 0 bases; unmatched bases: 8. This CDR3 has 17 amino acids. The germline gives CDR1 SGHRS, CDR2 YFSETQ. The CDR3 is CASSLAEGLPYQETQYF. In DNA form, the CDR3 reads TGCGCCAGCAGCTTGGCCGAGGGACTACCGTACCAAGAGACCCAGTACTTC.

V gene TRBV4-2 combines with J gene TRBJ1-6; 7 positions match TRBD1. The J segment lost 6 bases and the V segment lost 0 bases, leaving 5 bases of the junction unmatched. The CDR3 consists of 16 residues. Germline loops: CDR1 LGHNA, CDR2 YNFKEQ. CDR3: CASSQDRNRGNSPLHF. CDR3 DNA: TGTGCCAGCAGCCAAGATCGCAACAGGGGTAATTCACCCCTCCACTTT.

The chain uses TRBV7-2 and TRBJ2-7; 9 bases are shared with TRBD2. The CDR3 extends over 15 amino acids. CDR1 and CDR2 (germline): SGHTA, FQGNSA. The V and J ends lost 5 bases and 2 bases, in that order; junction bases with no gene match: 7. The CDR3 loop reads CASSPWTSVAYEQYF. DNA for the CDR3: TGTGCCAGCAGCCCCTGGACTAGCGTAGCCTACGAGCAGTACTTC.

The J gene is TRBJ2-1, the V gene TRBV2; 9 nucleotides match TRBD2. The CDR3 is 15 amino acids. Germline assignment: CDR1 SNHLY and CDR2 FYNNEI. V lost 3 bases and J lost 3; bases outside the gene matches: 3. CDR3 sequence: CASSEQREVYNEQFF. CDR3 DNA: TGTGCCAGCAGTGAGCAGCGGGAGGTCTACAATGAGCAGTTCTTC.

The chain recombines TRBV4-3 with TRBJ1-3; 9 nucleotides agree with TRBD1. The CDR3 contains 14 residues. Germline V CDR1 and CDR2: LGHNA, YSLEER. The V and J ends lost 1 base and 6 bases, in that order; junction bases with no gene match: 1. Written as DNA, the CDR3 is TGCGCCAGCAGCCAAGGGACAGGGGTAAACACCATATATTTT. Translating gives CASSQGTGVNTIYF.

This clone was seen a few times. This chain links TRBV5-4 with TRBJ1-2; the match to TRBD1 covers 9 bases. Germline-derived CDR1 and CDR2 are SGHNT and YYREEE (reference sequence). The CDR3 covers 14 residues. Trimming at V came to 4 bases and at J to 8 bases, leaving 9 bases not matched to a gene. CDR3 in DNA: TGTGCCAGCAGCACCGACAGGGGGGTCGGGGGCTACACCTTC. Its translation: CASSTDRGVGGYTF.

This sequence joins TRBV5-6 and TRBJ1-1; perhaps TRBD1 as D (6 bases). Germline lookup yields CDR1 SGHDT and CDR2 YYEEEE. The CDR3 contains 11 residues. Trimming took 4 bases from V and 7 from J, leaving 8 bases between them. This chain's CDR3 is CASSRTDEAFF. The CDR3 DNA follows: TGTGCCAGCAGCCGGACAGATGAAGCTTTCTTT.

This clone was observed once. This rearrangement joins TRBV5-1 to TRBJ2-3, with TRBD2 identical over 9 bases. J lost 1 base, V lost 10 bases, and 4 bases had no gene match. The CDR3 runs to 13 residues. The germline V gene has CDR1 SGHRS and CDR2 YFSETQ. This CDR3 reads CARGGGGTDTQYF. As DNA, the CDR3 is TGCGCCCGCGGGGGGGGAGGCACAGATACGCAGTATTTT. Variable domain in full (rest from reference TRBV5-1 and TRBJ2-3): KAGVTQTPRYLIKTRGQQVTLSCSPISGHRSVSWYQQTPGQGLQFLFEYFSETQRNKGNFPGRFSGRQFSNSRSEMNVSTLELGDSALYLCARGGGGTDTQYFGPGTRLTVL.

V gene TRBV6-4 combines with J gene TRBJ2-7; D is perhaps TRBD1 (6 bases). CDR3 length: 14 residues. V dropped 4 bases and J dropped 1 base, with 11 bases sitting between them. Germline V gene data show CDR1 as MRHNA and CDR2 as SNTAGT. CDR3 nucleotides: TGTGCCAGCAGTGTTTCAGGGGAATCCTACGAGCAGTACTTC. As protein: CASSVSGESYEQYF.

CDR3 residues: CASSWDRNTEAFF. The CDR3 DNA reads as TGTGCCAGCAGCTGGGACAGGAACACTGAAGCTTTCTTT. The chain is built from TRBV5-4 and TRBJ1-1; 7 bases line up with TRBD1. There are 13 residues in the CDR3. The junction had 0 bases not matched to a gene; V was cut back by 3 bases and J by 1 base. Germline V lookup: CDR1 SGHNT, CDR2 YYREEE (reference sequence).

J is TRBJ2-7 and V is TRBV5-4, with 7 nucleotides matching TRBD1. Germline V gives CDR1 SGHNT, CDR2 YYREEE (reference sequence). V shed 2 bases, J shed 0 bases, and the junction held 5 bases outside the gene matches. The length of the CDR3 is 15 residues. CDR3 DNA sequence: TGTGCCAGCAGCTTAGGTGCAGGGGGCTCCTACGAGCAGTACTTC. This sequence encodes CASSLGAGGSYEQYF.